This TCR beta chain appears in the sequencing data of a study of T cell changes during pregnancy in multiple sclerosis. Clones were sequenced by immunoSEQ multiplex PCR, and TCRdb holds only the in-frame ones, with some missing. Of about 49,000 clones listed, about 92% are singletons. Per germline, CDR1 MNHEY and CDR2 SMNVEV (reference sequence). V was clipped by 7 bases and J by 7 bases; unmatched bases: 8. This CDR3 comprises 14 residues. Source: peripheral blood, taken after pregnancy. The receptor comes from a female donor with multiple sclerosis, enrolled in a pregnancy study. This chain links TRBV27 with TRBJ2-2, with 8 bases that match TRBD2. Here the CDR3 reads CASNQRGGFGELFF. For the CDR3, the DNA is TGTGCCAGCAACCAACGGGGGGGTTTCGGGGAGCTGTTTTTT.